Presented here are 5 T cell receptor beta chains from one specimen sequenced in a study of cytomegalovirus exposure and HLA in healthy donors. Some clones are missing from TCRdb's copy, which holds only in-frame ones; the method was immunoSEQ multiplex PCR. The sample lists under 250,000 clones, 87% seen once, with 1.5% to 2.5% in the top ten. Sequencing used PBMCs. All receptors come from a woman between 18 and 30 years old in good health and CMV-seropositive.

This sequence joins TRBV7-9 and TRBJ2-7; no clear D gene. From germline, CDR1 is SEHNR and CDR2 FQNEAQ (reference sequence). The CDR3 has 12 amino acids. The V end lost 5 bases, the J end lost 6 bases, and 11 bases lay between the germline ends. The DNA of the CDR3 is TGTGCCAGCAGCGCGAATGTTGCCGAGCAGTACTTC. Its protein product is CASSANVAEQYF.

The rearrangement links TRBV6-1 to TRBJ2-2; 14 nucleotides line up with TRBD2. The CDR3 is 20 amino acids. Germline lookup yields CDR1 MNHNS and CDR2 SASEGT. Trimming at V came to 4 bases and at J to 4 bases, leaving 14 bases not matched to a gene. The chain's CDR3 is CASSARVPGTSGSLTGELFF. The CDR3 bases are TGTGCCAGCAGTGCTCGTGTACCCGGGACTAGCGGGAGTCTCACCGGGGAGCTGTTTTTT.

CDR3 in amino acids: CASSQDSGTNGGQYF. The CDR3 DNA sequence: TGCGCCAGCAGCCAAGATTCAGGAACTAACGGGGGGCAGTATTTT. This chain connects TRBV4-1 to TRBJ2-3, with D possibly matching TRBD2 (6 bases). CDR1 is MGHRA, CDR2 YSYEKL, per germline. With 0 bases removed from V and 11 bases from J, the gap between germline ends came to 18 bases. The CDR3 contains 15 residues.

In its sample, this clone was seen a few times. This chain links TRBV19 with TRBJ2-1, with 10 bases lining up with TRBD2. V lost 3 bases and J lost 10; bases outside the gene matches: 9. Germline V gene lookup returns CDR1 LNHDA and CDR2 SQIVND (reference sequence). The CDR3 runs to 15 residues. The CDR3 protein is CASSMVLAGGGEQFF. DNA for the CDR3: TGTGCCAGTAGTATGGTATTAGCGGGAGGTGGAGAGCAGTTCTTC.

For the CDR3, the DNA is TGTGCCAGCAGCTCAGGGGGACAGGGGGTCTATGGCTACACCTTC. Translation: CASSSGGQGVYGYTF. J is TRBJ1-2 and V is TRBV7-2, with 11 bases aligning to TRBD1. The CDR3 totals 15 residues. Germline CDR1 and CDR2: SGHTA and FQGNSA. Unmatched junction bases numbered 5, after V lost 4 bases and J lost 4 bases.